Below, 11 T cell receptor beta chains from the same sample are listed, as sequenced in a study of cytomegalovirus exposure and HLA in healthy donors (dated by TCRdb to 2016 to 2017). Library prep was done by the immunoSEQ multiplex PCR assay. The multiplex PCR relied on a mix of 60 forward primers for TCR Vbeta segments and 13 reverse primers for TCR Jbeta segments. The source is immuneACCESS, and TCRdb retained only in-frame sequences with V and J called. Part of the clones is not carried over; for the studies checked, unresolved V genes explain less than half of this, and the remainder is unexplained. The sample table holds some 130,000 clones, of which 79% were seen once. The ten largest account for roughly 6.8% of the sample. Material for sequencing was PBMCs. These receptors came from a man in his forties in good health and CMV-seropositive.

This sequence joins TRBV6-4 and TRBJ2-1; the match to TRBD1 covers 7 bases. J lost 3 bases, V lost 3 bases, and 5 bases had no gene match. The CDR3 sequence is 15 residues long. CDR1 and CDR2 from the germline V gene are MRHNA and SNTAGT. The CDR3 loop reads CASSDSGGDYNEQFF. CDR3 nucleotides: TGTGCCAGCAGTGATTCAGGGGGAGACTACAATGAGCAGTTCTTC.

CDR3 loop: CASSLGQGKAYEQYF. The CDR3 bases are TGTGCCAGCAGCTTAGGTCAGGGAAAAGCCTACGAGCAGTACTTC. J is TRBJ2-7 and V is TRBV7-9, with a weak D call TRBD1 (5 bases). The CDR3 totals 15 residues. Trimming removed 1 base from V and 2 bases from J, with 12 bases in between. CDR1 is SEHNR and CDR2 is FQNEAQ in the germline V gene (reference sequence).

This chain links TRBV19 with TRBJ2-2; 7 positions agree with TRBD1. The germline V gene encodes CDR1 LNHDA and CDR2 SQIVND (reference sequence). The CDR3 runs to 15 residues. V was pared by 3 bases and J by 3 bases, with 4 bases of the junction left unmatched. The CDR3 region is CASSIQGGYTGELFF. DNA of the CDR3: TGTGCCAGTAGTATCCAAGGGGGCTACACCGGGGAGCTGTTTTTT.

This chain joins TRBV2 and TRBJ2-1; D is unresolved. The CDR3 contains 11 residues. The V gene lost 4 bases and the J gene lost 7 bases, with 5 bases spanning the gap. Germline-derived CDR1 and CDR2 are SNHLY and FYNNEI. CDR3 residues: CASSAPNEQFF. In DNA form, the CDR3 reads TGTGCCAGCAGTGCCCCGAATGAGCAGTTCTTC.

This clone turned up a few times. This sequence joins TRBV6-6 and TRBJ1-6; 9 bases are a match to TRBD1. The CDR3 totals 14 residues. Looked up from germline, CDR1 is MNHNY and CDR2 is SVGAGI (reference sequence). V lost 4 bases to trimming and J lost 7 bases; unmatched junction nucleotides: 2. The CDR3 nucleotides are TGTGCCAGCAGTTCCGACAGGGGGAATTCACCCCTCCACTTT. It is translated as CASSSDRGNSPLHF.

The chain links TRBV19 to TRBJ1-1; TRBD1 matches at 8 bases. Germline values: CDR1 LNHDA, CDR2 SQIVND (reference sequence). The CDR3 is made up of 15 amino acids. After removal of 11 bases from V and 4 bases from J, the junction contained 15 bases not matched to a gene. CDR3 in DNA: TGTGCCGTAAAGGGCCGGACAGGGTCTTCCACTGAAGCTTTCTTT. The encoded protein is CAVKGRTGSSTEAFF.

The V call is TRBV5-1, the J call TRBJ2-7; 10 bases agree with TRBD1. The CDR3 sequence is 18 residues long. Germline values: CDR1 SGHRS, CDR2 YFSETQ. J was trimmed by 7 bases and V by 0 bases; bases with no gene match: 16. The CDR3: CASSLGPIQTGGSWEQYF. CDR3 bases: TGCGCCAGCAGCTTGGGGCCTATCCAGACAGGGGGCAGTTGGGAGCAGTACTTC.

The DNA for the CDR3 is TGCGCCAGCAGCCGAGTTAGCCCGGGACAGGGAGCTGGGGCCAACGTCCTGACTTTC. Protein sequence: CASSRVSPGQGAGANVLTF. The genes are TRBV4-1 and TRBJ2-6; 9 bases agree with TRBD1. CDR3 size: 19 residues. From germline, CDR1 is MGHRA and CDR2 YSYEKL. V lost 4 bases, J lost 2 bases, and 12 bases stayed unmatched.

The sample holds a few counts of this clone. In DNA form, the CDR3 reads TGTGCCAGCAGGACGACAGGGCAGGGGGCCAACACTGAAGCTTTCTTT. It yields the protein CASRTTGQGANTEAFF. The rearrangement joins TRBV7-3 to TRBJ1-1; 8 nucleotides align to TRBD1. This CDR3 has 16 residues. Germline assignment: CDR1 SGHTA and CDR2 FQGTGA. With V trimmed by 6 bases and J by 2 bases, 11 bases remained unmatched. Complete variable domain (other parts from reference TRBV7-3 and TRBJ1-1): GAGVSQTPSNKVTEKGKYVELRCDPISGHTALYWYRQSLGQGPEFLIYFQGTGAADDSGLPNDRFFAVRPEGSVSTLKIQRTERGDSAVYLCASRTTGQGANTEAFFGQGTRLTVV.

The genes are TRBV28 and TRBJ1-5, with TRBD1 identical over 10 bases. The CDR3 runs to 17 residues. The V and J ends lost 9 bases and 1 base, in that order; junction bases with no gene match: 12. The germline CDR1 and CDR2 sequences are MDHEN and SYDVKM. This CDR3 reads CASHSGQGLVSNQPQHF. The CDR3, as DNA: TGTGCCAGTCATTCGGGACAGGGGCTCGTAAGCAATCAGCCCCAGCATTTT. The full variable domain, in which reference TRBV28 and TRBJ1-5 provide the parts outside the CDR3, is DVKVTQSSRYLVKRTGEKVFLECVQDMDHENMFWYRQDPGLGLRLIYFSYDVKMKEKGDIPEGYSVSREKKERFSLILESASTNQTSMYLCASHSGQGLVSNQPQHFGDGTRLSIL.

V usage is TRBV6-5 and J usage is TRBJ2-7, with TRBD1 matching over 7 bases. V gave up 2 bases and J gave up 4 bases; unmatched junction bases: 5. Germline lookup yields CDR1 MNHEY and CDR2 SVGAGI. The CDR3 is made up of 14 amino acids. DNA for the CDR3: TGTGCCAGCAGTTACGACAGGGCGGTTTACGAGCAGTACTTC. Its protein product is CASSYDRAVYEQYF.